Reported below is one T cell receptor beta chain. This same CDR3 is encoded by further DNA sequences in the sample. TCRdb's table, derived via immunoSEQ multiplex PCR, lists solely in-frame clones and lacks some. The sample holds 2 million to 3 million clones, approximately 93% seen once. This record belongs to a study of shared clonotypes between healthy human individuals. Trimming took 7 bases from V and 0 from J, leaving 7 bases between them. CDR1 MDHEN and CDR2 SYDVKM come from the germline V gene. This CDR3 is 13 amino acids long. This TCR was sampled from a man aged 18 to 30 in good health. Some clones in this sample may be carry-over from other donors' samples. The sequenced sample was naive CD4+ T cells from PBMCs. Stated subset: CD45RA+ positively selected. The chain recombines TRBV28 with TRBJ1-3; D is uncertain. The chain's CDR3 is CASTGSSGNTIYF. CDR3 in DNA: TGTGCCAGCACCGGCAGCTCTGGAAACACCATATATTTT.